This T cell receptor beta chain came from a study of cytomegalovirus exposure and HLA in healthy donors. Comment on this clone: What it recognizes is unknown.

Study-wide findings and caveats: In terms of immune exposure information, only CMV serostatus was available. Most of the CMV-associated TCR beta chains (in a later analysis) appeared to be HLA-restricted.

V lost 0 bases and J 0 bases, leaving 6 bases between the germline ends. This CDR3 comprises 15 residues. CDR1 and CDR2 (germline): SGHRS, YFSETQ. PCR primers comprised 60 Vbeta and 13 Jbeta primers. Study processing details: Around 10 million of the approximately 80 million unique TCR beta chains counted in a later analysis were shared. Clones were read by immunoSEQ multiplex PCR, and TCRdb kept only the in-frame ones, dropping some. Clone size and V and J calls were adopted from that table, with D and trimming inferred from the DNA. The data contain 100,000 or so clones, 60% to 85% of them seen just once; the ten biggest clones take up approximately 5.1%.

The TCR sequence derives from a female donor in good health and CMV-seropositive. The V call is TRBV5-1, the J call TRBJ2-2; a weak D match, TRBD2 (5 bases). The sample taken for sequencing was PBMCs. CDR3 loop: CASSLDGTNTGELFF. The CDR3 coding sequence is TGCGCCAGCAGCTTGGACGGGACGAACACCGGGGAGCTGTTTTTT.